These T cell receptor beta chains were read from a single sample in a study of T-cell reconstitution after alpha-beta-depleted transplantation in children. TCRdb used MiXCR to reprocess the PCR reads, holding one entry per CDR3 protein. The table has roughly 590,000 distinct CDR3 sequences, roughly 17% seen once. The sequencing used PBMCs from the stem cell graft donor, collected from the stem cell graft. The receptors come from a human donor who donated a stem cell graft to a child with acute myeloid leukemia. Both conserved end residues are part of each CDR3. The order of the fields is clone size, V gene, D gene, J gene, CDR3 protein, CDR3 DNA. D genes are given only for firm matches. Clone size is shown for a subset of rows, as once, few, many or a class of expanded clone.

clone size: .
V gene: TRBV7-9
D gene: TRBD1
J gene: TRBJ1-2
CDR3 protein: CAGDRFYGYTF
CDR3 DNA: TGTGCCGGGGACAGGTTCTATGGCTACACCTTC

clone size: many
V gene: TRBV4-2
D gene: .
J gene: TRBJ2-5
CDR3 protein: CASSQVWASALQETQYF
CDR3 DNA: TGTGCCAGCAGCCAAGTGTGGGCTAGCGCCTTGCAAGAGACCCAGTACTTC

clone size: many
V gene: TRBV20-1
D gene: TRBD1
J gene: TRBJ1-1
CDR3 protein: CSARNRAGGTEAFF
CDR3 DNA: TGCAGTGCTAGAAATAGGGCAGGGGGCACTGAAGCTTTCTTT

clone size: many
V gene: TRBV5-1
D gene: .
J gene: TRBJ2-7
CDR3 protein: CASSLANGNTYEQYF
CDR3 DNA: TGCGCCAGCAGCTTGGCCAACGGCAACACCTACGAGCAGTACTTC

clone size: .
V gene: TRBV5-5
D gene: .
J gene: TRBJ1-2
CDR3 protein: CASSFEANANYGYTF
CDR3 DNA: TGTGCCAGCAGCTTTGAGGCTAATGCGAACTATGGCTACACCTTC

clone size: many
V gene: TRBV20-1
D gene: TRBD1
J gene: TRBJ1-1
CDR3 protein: CSAEDRGSMNTEAFF
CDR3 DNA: TGCAGTGCAGAGGACAGGGGATCGATGAACACTGAAGCTTTCTTT

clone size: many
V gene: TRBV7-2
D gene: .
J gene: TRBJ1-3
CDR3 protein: CASSATRGDTIYF
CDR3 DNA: TGTGCCAGCAGCGCAACGAGGGGTGACACCATATATTTT

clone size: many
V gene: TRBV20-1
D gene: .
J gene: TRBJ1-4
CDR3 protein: CSARGEGATNEKLFF
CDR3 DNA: TGCAGTGCTAGAGGGGAGGGAGCAACTAATGAAAAACTGTTTTTT

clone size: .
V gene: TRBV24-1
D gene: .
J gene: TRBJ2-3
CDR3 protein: CATSDPPTDTQYF
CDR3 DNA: TGTGCCACCAGTGACCCTCCTACAGATACGCAGTATTTT

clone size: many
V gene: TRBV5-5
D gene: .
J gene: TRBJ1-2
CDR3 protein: CASSFLDNYGYTF
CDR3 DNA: TGTGCCAGCAGCTTTCTGGATAACTATGGCTACACCTTC

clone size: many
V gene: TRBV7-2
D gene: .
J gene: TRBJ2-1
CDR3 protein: CASSSEQASSKFF
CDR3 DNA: TGTGCCAGCAGCTCGGAGCAGGCCTCTAGTAAGTTCTTC

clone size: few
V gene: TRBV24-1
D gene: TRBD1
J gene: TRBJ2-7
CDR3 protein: CATSATKGQDSYEQYF
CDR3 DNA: TGTGCCACCAGTGCCACCAAGGGACAGGACTCCTACGAGCAGTACTTC

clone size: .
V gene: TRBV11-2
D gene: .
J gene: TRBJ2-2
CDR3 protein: CASSLSRAGTGELFF
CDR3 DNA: TGTGCCAGCAGCTTAAGCAGGGCGGGGACCGGGGAGCTGTTTTTT

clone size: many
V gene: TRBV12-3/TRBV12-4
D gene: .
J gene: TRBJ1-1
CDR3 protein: CASSGGTEAFF
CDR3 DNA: TGCGCCAGCAGTGGTGGGACTGAAGCTTTCTTT

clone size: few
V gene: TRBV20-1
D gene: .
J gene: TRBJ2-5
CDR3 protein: CSVEKWTVQETQYF
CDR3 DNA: TGCAGTGTCGAGAAGTGGACAGTGCAAGAGACCCAGTACTTC

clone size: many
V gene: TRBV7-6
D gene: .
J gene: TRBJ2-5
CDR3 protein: CASSLAQAMVETQYF
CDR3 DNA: TGTGCCAGCAGCTTAGCCCAGGCCATGGTAGAGACCCAGTACTTC

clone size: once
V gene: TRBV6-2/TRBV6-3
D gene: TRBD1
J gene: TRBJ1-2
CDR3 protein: CASRPGQFGSGYTF
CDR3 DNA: TGTGCCAGCAGACCGGGACAGTTCGGTTCTGGCTACACCTTC

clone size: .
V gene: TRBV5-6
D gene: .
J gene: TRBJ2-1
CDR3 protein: CASSMNNEQFF
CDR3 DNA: TGTGCCAGCAGTATGAACAATGAGCAGTTCTTC

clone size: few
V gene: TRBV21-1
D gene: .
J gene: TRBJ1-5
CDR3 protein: CASSKVSKESPNQPQHF
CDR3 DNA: TGTGCCAGCAGCAAAGTATCGAAGGAATCACCCAATCAGCCCCAGCATTTT

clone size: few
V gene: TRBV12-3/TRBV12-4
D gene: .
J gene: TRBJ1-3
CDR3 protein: CASSLRGDFSGNTIYF
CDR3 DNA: TGTGCCAGCAGTTTGCGAGGGGACTTCTCTGGAAACACCATATATTTT

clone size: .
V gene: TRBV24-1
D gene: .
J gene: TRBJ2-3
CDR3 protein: CATSDFSSDTQYF
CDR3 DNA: TGTGCCACCAGTGATTTTTCTTCAGATACGCAGTATTTT

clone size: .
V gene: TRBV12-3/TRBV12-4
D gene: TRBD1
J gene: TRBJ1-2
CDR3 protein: CASSLGQAIYGYTF
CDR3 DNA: TGTGCCAGCAGCCTGGGACAGGCGATTTATGGCTACACCTTC

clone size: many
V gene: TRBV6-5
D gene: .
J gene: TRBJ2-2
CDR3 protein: CASSYSHAPNTGELFF
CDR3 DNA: TGTGCCAGCAGTTACTCGCATGCACCGAACACCGGGGAGCTGTTTTTT

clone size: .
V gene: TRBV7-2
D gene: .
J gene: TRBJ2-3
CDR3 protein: CASSLALREWGNTDTQYF
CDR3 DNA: TGTGCCAGCAGCTTAGCCCTCCGGGAGTGGGGGAACACAGATACGCAGTATTTT

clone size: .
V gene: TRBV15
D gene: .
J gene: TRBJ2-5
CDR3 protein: CATSRTHPRGFQETQYF
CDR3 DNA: TGTGCCACCAGCAGAACCCATCCGCGCGGATTTCAAGAGACCCAGTACTTC

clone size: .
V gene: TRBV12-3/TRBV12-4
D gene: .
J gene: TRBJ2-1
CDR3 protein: CASRDRDLNNDNEQFF
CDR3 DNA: TGTGCCAGCAGGGATCGGGACCTAAATAACGACAATGAGCAGTTCTTC

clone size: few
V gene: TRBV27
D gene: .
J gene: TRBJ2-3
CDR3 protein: CASSSFGTDTQYF
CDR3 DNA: TGTGCCAGCAGTTCTTTTGGCACAGATACGCAGTATTTT

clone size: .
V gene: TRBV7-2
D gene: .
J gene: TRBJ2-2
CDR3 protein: CASSHWGEYTGELFF
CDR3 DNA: TGTGCCAGCAGCCACTGGGGGGAGTACACCGGGGAGCTGTTTTTT

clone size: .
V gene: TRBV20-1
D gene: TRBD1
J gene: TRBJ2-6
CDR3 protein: CSATSRDRSSGANVLTF
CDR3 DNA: TGCAGTGCTACGTCACGGGACAGGAGCTCTGGGGCCAACGTCCTGACTTTC

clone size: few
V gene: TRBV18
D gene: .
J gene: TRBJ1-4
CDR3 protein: CASSPQGIEKLFF
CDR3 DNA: TGTGCCAGCTCACCACAGGGTATTGAAAAACTGTTTTTT

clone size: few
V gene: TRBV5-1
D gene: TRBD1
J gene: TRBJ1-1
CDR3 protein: CASSWGPTGEGTEAFF
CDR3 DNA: TGCGCCAGCAGCTGGGGACCAACAGGGGAGGGCACTGAAGCTTTCTTT

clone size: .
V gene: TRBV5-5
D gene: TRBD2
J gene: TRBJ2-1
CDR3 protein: CASSLPRSSGALDEQFF
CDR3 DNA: TGTGCCAGCAGCTTGCCAAGGTCTAGCGGGGCGTTAGATGAGCAGTTCTTC

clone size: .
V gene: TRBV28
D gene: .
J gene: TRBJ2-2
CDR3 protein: CASIYSRTTGELFF
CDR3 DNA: TGTGCCAGCATTTATTCCAGGACCACCGGGGAGCTGTTTTTT

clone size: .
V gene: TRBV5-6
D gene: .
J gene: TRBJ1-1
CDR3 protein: CASSFFIQLMNTEAFF
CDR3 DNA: TGTGCCAGCAGCTTTTTTATCCAACTCATGAACACTGAAGCTTTCTTT

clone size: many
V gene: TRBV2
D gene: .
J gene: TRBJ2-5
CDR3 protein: CASSERKTTPQETQYF
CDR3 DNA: TGTGCCAGCAGTGAACGTAAAACCACACCCCAAGAGACCCAGTACTTC

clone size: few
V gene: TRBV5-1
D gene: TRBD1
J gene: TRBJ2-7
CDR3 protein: CASSLAGQGEQYF
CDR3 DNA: TGCGCCAGCAGCTTGGCCGGACAGGGCGAGCAGTACTTC

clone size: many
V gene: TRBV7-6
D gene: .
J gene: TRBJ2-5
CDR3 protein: CASSRRGSQETQYF
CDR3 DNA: TGTGCCAGCAGCCGACGGGGGTCCCAAGAGACCCAGTACTTC

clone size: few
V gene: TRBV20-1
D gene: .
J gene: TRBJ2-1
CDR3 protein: CSPAGGTYNEQFF
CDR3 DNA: TGCAGTCCCGCAGGTGGTACCTACAATGAGCAGTTCTTC

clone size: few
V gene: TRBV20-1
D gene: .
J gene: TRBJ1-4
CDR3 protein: CSARDHRQSNEKLFF
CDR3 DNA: TGCAGTGCTAGGGACCATCGACAGTCTAATGAAAAACTGTTTTTT